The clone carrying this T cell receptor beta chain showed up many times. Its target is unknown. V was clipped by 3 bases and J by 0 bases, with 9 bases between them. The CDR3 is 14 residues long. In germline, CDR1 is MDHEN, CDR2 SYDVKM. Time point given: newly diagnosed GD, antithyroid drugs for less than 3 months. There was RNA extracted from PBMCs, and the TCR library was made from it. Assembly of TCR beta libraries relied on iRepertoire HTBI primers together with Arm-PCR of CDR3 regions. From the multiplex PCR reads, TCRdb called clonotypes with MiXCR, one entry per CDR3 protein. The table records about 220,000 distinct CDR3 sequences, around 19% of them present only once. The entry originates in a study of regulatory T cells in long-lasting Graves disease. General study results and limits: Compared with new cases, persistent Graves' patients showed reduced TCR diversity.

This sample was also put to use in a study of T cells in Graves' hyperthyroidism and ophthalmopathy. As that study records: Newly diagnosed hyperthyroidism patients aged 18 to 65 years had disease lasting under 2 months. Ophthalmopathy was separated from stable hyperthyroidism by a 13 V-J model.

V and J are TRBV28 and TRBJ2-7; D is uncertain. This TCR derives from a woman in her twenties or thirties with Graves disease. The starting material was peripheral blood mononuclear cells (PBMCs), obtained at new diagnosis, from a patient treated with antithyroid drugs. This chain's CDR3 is CASSFTVGSYEQYF. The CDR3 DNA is TGTGCCAGCAGTTTCACAGTGGGCTCCTACGAGCAGTACTTC.